This TCR beta chain was captured in a study of cytomegalovirus exposure and HLA in healthy donors. Overall study: HLA-typed donors contributed 65 million to 95 million unique TCRs, which were held in an early data release.

Concerning this clone itself: No antigen is known for it.

Each donor's status was that of a healthy bone marrow donor. It was with 60 Vbeta and 13 Jbeta primers that the PCR ran. Repertoires were generated with immunoSEQ multiplex PCR, while TCRdb's copy carries only in-frame clones and drops some. Seen here are some 110,000 clones, 75% to 85% observed once, and the top ten hold approximately 2%. CDR1 and CDR2 from the germline V gene are SGHRS and YFSETQ. This CDR3 is built from 15 residues. V gave up 0 bases and J gave up 3 bases; unmatched junction bases: 3. General study points: A few V segments could not be told apart, such as TRBV6-2 and TRBV6-3, and were left out.

Specimen: PBMCs. The chain has TRBV5-1 and TRBJ2-3; 8 nucleotides match TRBD2. The clonotype was recovered from a man aged 25 to 40 in good health and CMV-seronegative. CDR3 sequence reads: CASSLGGTRTDTQYF. The CDR3 DNA reads TGCGCCAGCAGCTTGGGGGGGACTAGGACAGATACGCAGTATTTT.